Following are 17 T cell receptor beta chains from one sample sequenced in a study of radiation and T cells in renal cell carcinoma. Time point denoted: blood 2 weeks post-SBRT. The treatment here: 15 Gy SBRT to primary tumor, nephrectomy 4 weeks later. The method was immunoSEQ multiplex PCR; TCRdb's version includes in-frame clones alone and lacks a portion of them. The sample carries 100,000 to 150,000 clones, about four fifths recorded once. Here the sequenced sample was blood, taken from a patient whose treatment included radiotherapy and nephrectomy. The receptors come from a man between 45 and 60 years old with renal cell carcinoma.

This clone came up a few times. The chain uses TRBV7-9 and TRBJ1-1; a weak D match, TRBD1 (6 bases). Trimming took off 2 bases at V and 1 base at J, with 8 bases between the two ends. The CDR3 spans 14 residues. Looked up from germline, CDR1 is SEHNR and CDR2 is FQNEAQ (reference sequence). The CDR3 protein is CASSLTGQNTEAFF. The CDR3 DNA reads TGTGCCAGCAGCTTAACAGGGCAGAACACTGAAGCTTTCTTT.

The gene calls are TRBV7-9 and TRBJ1-4; weak D call: TRBD1 (5 bases). Trimming took 2 bases from V and 8 from J, leaving 18 bases between them. The CDR3 is 16 amino acids. CDR1 SEHNR and CDR2 FQNEAQ come from the germline V gene (reference sequence). CDR3: CASSLKLGGVTEKLFF. CDR3 DNA sequence: TGTGCCAGCAGCTTAAAGTTAGGAGGGGTAACAGAAAAACTGTTTTTT.

The chain joins TRBV9 to TRBJ2-2, with TRBD2 identical over 9 bases. V dropped 8 bases and J dropped 4; count of bases not matched to a gene: 9. This CDR3 is built from 15 residues. The germline V gene encodes CDR1 SGDLS and CDR2 YYNGEE. CDR3 protein: CASASGGPRTGELFF. In DNA, the CDR3 is TGTGCCAGTGCCAGCGGGGGGCCGCGCACCGGGGAGCTGTTTTTT.

The chain combines TRBV28 with TRBJ2-1; tentatively, D is TRBD2 (6 bases). V was shortened by 7 bases and J by 4 bases, with 23 bases between the two germline ends. Germline V gene sequence: CDR1 MDHEN, CDR2 SYDVKM. The CDR3 extends over 17 amino acids. The chain's CDR3 is CASIGSLAETLYNEQFF. The CDR3, as DNA: TGTGCCAGCATCGGGTCCTTAGCGGAGACCTTATACAATGAGCAGTTCTTC.

This clone is a singleton in its sample. J is TRBJ2-3 and V is TRBV10-3; 9 bases are shared with TRBD2. CDR1 ENHRY and CDR2 SYGVKD come from the germline V gene. This CDR3 is built from 15 residues. Trimming cost V 3 bases and J 4 bases; bases outside gene matches: 5. CDR3 protein: CAISERSGSADTQYF. CDR3 DNA: TGTGCCATCAGTGAACGTAGCGGGAGCGCAGATACGCAGTATTTT.

The V call is TRBV6-1, the J call TRBJ2-7, with 10 bases matching TRBD1. Germline V CDR1 and CDR2: MNHNS, SASEGT. The trim removed 6 bases at V and 7 bases at J, leaving 6 bases unmatched. This CDR3 is built from 13 residues. The CDR3 DNA reads as TGTGCCAGCAGGAGACAGGGGGCTGATGAGCAGTACTTC. The encoded protein is CASRRQGADEQYF.

The gene calls are TRBV2 and TRBJ1-3; D is unclear. This CDR3 comprises 14 residues. Trimming took off 1 base at V and 0 bases at J, with 4 bases between the two ends. Germline CDR1 is SNHLY and CDR2 is FYNNEI. CDR3 region: CASSEGVSGNTIYF. The CDR3 DNA reads as TGTGCCAGCAGTGAAGGAGTCTCTGGAAACACCATATATTTT.

The CDR3 protein is CASSLTGNPYEQYF. For the CDR3, the DNA is TGTGCCAGTAGCCTTACAGGGAACCCCTACGAGCAGTACTTC. The rearrangement joins TRBV19 to TRBJ2-7; D is perhaps TRBD1 (6 bases). This CDR3 contains 14 residues. Germline V gives CDR1 LNHDA, CDR2 SQIVND (reference sequence). Trimming left V 6 bases short and J 2 bases short, with 14 bases between.

This chain joins TRBV6-5 and TRBJ1-2; D gene uncertain. Trimming pared 7 bases from V and 7 bases from J, leaving 16 bases between. Germline V gives CDR1 MNHEY, CDR2 SVGAGI. This CDR3 spans 13 amino acids. In DNA form, the CDR3 reads TGTGCCAGCACCCCGTGGTTTCGGGGTGGCTACACCTTC. It yields the protein CASTPWFRGGYTF.

This clone was counted between two and nine times. The rearrangement uses TRBV2 and TRBJ1-2; weak D call: TRBD1 (5 bases). The V end was cut by 2 bases, the J end by 4 bases, with 5 bases between. Germline CDR1 SNHLY, CDR2 FYNNEI. CDR3 length: 12 amino acids. The CDR3 DNA reads as TGTGCCAGCAGTGAAAGGGGCTATGGCTACACCTTC. The encoded protein is CASSERGYGYTF.

The chain employs TRBV2 and TRBJ2-7, with D uncertain. Trimming took 1 base from V and 2 from J, leaving 9 bases between them. The germline CDR1 and CDR2 sequences are SNHLY and FYNNEI. The CDR3 runs 14 residues. CDR3 in DNA: TGTGCCAGCAGTGAAGAAGGAAGGACCTACGAGCAGTACTTC. Amino acids: CASSEEGRTYEQYF.

The V call is TRBV2, the J call TRBJ1-3; 7 nucleotides match TRBD1. V shed 7 bases, J shed 0 bases, and the junction held 6 bases outside the gene matches. The CDR3 totals 15 residues. Germline V gene data show CDR1 as SNHLY and CDR2 as FYNNEI. Here the CDR3 reads CASTRQGNSGNTIYF. The CDR3 DNA sequence: TGTGCCAGCACCCGACAGGGTAACTCTGGAAACACCATATATTTT.

The CDR3 DNA sequence: TGTGCCAGCAGTGGAACAGGGGGGCCTTATAGCAATCAGCCCCAGCATTTT. As protein: CASSGTGGPYSNQPQHF. This chain joins TRBV6-1 and TRBJ1-5; 8 bases agree with TRBD1. In germline, CDR1 is MNHNS, CDR2 SASEGT. This CDR3 is 17 amino acids long. With 4 bases clipped from V and 0 bases from J, the junction kept 8 bases outside the gene matches.

V gene TRBV5-1 combines with J gene TRBJ1-1; D unresolved. Per germline, CDR1 SGHRS and CDR2 YFSETQ. Trimming stripped 4 bases from V and 1 base from J, with 2 bases between. This CDR3 is built from 11 residues. The CDR3 DNA is TGCGCCAGCAGCCAGAACACTGAAGCTTTCTTT. This codes for CASSQNTEAFF.

The chain has TRBV7-9 and TRBJ1-1, with TRBD1 matching 7 bases. V shed 0 bases and J 4 bases; nucleotides not matched to a gene: 5. This CDR3 comprises 15 residues. Germline V gene data show CDR1 as SEHNR and CDR2 as FQNEAQ (reference sequence). The CDR3: CASSLAGNRGTEAFF. Written as DNA, the CDR3 is TGTGCCAGCAGCTTAGCCGGCAACAGGGGCACTGAAGCTTTCTTT.

The rearrangement uses TRBV19 and TRBJ2-1; 9 bases line up with TRBD1. Per the germline V gene, CDR1 is LNHDA and CDR2 is SQIVND (reference sequence). This CDR3 is 13 amino acids long. V trimming: 5 bases; J trimming: 7 bases; junction bases outside the gene matches: 3. The CDR3 reads CASSWDRENEQFF. The DNA of the CDR3 is TGTGCCAGTAGTTGGGACAGGGAAAATGAGCAGTTCTTC.

A single count supports this clone. V gene TRBV29-1 combines with J gene TRBJ2-2; D possibly corresponds to TRBD2 (5 bases). The CDR3 has 14 residues. Germline lookup yields CDR1 SQVTM and CDR2 ANQGSEA. Trimming left V 2 bases short and J 3 bases short, with 10 bases between. CDR3 in DNA: TGCAGCGTTGAAAGGGAGAGGGACACCGGGGAGCTGTTTTTT. Encoded protein: CSVERERDTGELFF.